This T cell receptor beta chain is from a study of T cell repertoires in cytomegalovirus infection. In this sample, this clonotype turned up a few times. Its antigen is as yet unknown. Via MiXCR, TCRdb re-called the reads, giving one row per CDR3 protein. The data contain about a million distinct CDR3 sequences, about a third of them singletons. Germline CDR1 is SEHNR and CDR2 is FQNEAQ (reference sequence). CDR3 length: 14 amino acids. Trimming shortened V by 1 base and J by 4 bases, and 11 bases separated the two germline ends. The source material was cultured CD8+ T cells from PBMCs, sampled from culture after CMV antigen stimulation. The chain links TRBV7-9 to TRBJ2-7; the D is unclear. This sequence originates from a human donor in good health (CMV status not recorded). Some clones in this sample may be carry-over from other donors' samples. The CDR3 sequence: CASSLGGARYEQYV. The CDR3 bases are TGTGCCAGCAGCTTAGGTGGTGCAAGATACGAGCAGTACGTC.